Listed here is a single T cell receptor beta chain. Its antigen remains unidentified. Base qualities are not at hand, and no much larger clone is one base apart. The immunoSEQ hsTCRbeta Kit was used to sequence TCR beta CDR3 regions from DNA. In the authors' own workflow: The ImmunoSEQ Analyzer was used to analyse the TCR sequencing data. T cell clonality was calculated on productive rearrangements as 1 minus Pielou's evenness. To measure T cell diversity, the inverse Simpson index was applied to productive templates. T cell density was TCR beta template counts normalized to usable DNA, estimated by amplifying and sequencing housekeeping genes. TCR metrics were compared across histologic stages using two-sided Kruskal-Wallis tests. Not all clones reach the TCRdb copy of this immuneACCESS table, which keeps in-frame sequences only. Checked studies attribute under half of the gap to unresolved V genes and leave the rest unexplained. D and trimming were read from the DNA, whereas the V and J calls and clone size are those reported in that table. The sample contains about 9,600 clones, 80% to 90% of them found a single time. The ten top clones hold less than 6% of the sample.

The data originate from a study of immune evolution from preneoplasia to lung adenocarcinoma (dated by TCRdb to 2020 to 2022). For context, the study as a whole: HLA loss of heterozygosity was seen in approximately 6.7%, 15% and 36% of AIS, MIA and ADC lesions, and in no AAH lesions. The study used immune gene expression, TCR sequencing and multiplex immunofluorescence to profile the immune contexture of lung adenocarcinoma precursors and invasive adenocarcinoma. Resected precursor lesions (AAH, AIS, MIA) and invasive adenocarcinomas were compared against paired morphologically normal lung tissue. Sample size was based on specimen availability rather than a prior power calculation. The immune data were integrated with whole exome sequencing and methylation data obtained from the same cohort of nodules. A total of 50 to 55 patients with pulmonary nodules who underwent surgical resection were included in the overall cohort. TCR sequencing data were obtained from 55 or so patients. According to the study, roughly 100 samples were used for TCR sequencing. POLYSOLVER was used to infer Class I HLA alleles from exome data, while LOHHLA was used to detect allele-specific HLA loss.

V loses 5 bases, J loses 5 bases, and the germline ends lie 18 bases apart. According to the germline V gene, CDR1 reads KGHSH and CDR2 reads LQKENI. The CDR3 measures 15 amino acids from cysteine to phenylalanine. CDR3 DNA only is kept here, 45 bases in frame from base 1. Between about 2013 and 2018, the patients underwent resection in either Japan or China. Two lung cancer pathologists independently confirmed the histologic diagnosis of each case on H&E slides. To enrich premalignant or tumor cells for nucleic acid extraction, macro-dissection was performed after pathologic assessment. FFPE tissue was used for DNA isolation with the AllPrep DNA/RNA FFPE Kit. Paper-wide results and their limitations: Top T cell clone frequencies were highest in normal lung and appeared to decrease progressively from AAH through AIS, MIA and invasive adenocarcinoma. Normal lung showed the highest clonality, whereas later-stage lesions appeared to have higher T cell density and diversity but lower clonality. T cell clonality was highest in KRAS-mutant nodules compared with EGFR-mutant or double wild-type lesions. Because all patients were from Japan and China, applicability to Western populations was uncertain. The findings rested on association rather than direct causation, and larger cohorts with long-term follow-up and longitudinal biopsies were considered necessary.

This TCR derives from a person between 65 and 79 years old with lung adenocarcinoma. Input material: FFPE minimally invasive lung adenocarcinoma tissue. The sample's cell subset or site label, decoded: micro-invasive lung adenocarcinoma (MIA). Recombination connected TRBV18 to TRBJ1-2, with no D gene named confidently. The DNA sequence is TGTGCCAGCTCAACGGCAGATCCCGCTAGGTATGGCTACACCTTC. Its amino acids are CASSTADPARYGYTF.